This T cell receptor (beta chain) originates from a study of T cell responses to AZD1222 COVID-19 vaccine. General study results and limits: It was only 6 or 7 AZD1222 recipients who were seropositive at baseline. The study found vaccine-associated CD4 TCRs spanning spike, dominant at 160-218 and 743-854. Spike-specific TCR depth and breadth grew after two AZD1222 doses.

The CDR3 is 18 residues long. Germline V gene data show CDR1 as SGHAT and CDR2 as FQNNGV. With 5 bases clipped from V and 0 bases from J, the junction kept 9 bases outside the gene matches. A single count supports this clone. Its antigen is currently unknown. Some clones are missing from TCRdb's copy, which holds only in-frame ones; the method was immunoSEQ multiplex PCR. The sample shows 150,000 to 160,000 clones, roughly 90% of them seen only once. The sequencing used peripheral blood, collected on day 0 of AZD1222 vaccination. The chain joins TRBV11-2 to TRBJ2-7; 14 bases are a match to TRBD2. The origin of this receptor is an adult in good health. The CDR3 region has the DNA TGTGCCAGCAGCCCTCGGACTAGCGGGGGGACTCACTCCTACGAGCAGTACTTC. It translates to CASSPRTSGGTHSYEQYF.